The entry that follows covers one T cell receptor beta chain sequence. Its specificity is not known. This entry is derived from a study of OX40 agonist ivuxolimab in advanced cancers. Turning to the study itself: Partial responses were achieved by three patients, one with hepatocellular carcinoma and two with cutaneous melanoma.

Points from the study as a whole: Fewer expanded clones were found on average in CD4+ than in CD8+ T cells. Doses of 0.1 to 3.0 mg/kg were accompanied by clonal expansion of CD4+ and CD8+ blood T cells by week 6.

V shed 7 bases and J 2 bases; nucleotides not matched to a gene: 9. Germline lookup yields CDR1 LNHDA and CDR2 SQIVND (reference sequence). The CDR3 runs 15 residues. Profiled with immunoSEQ multiplex PCR; TCRdb holds only in-frame clones, not every one. The profile covers around 79,000 clones, with 88% appearing a single time and roughly 4.3% taken by the ten largest. This sequence joins TRBV19 and TRBJ2-7; 9 bases are a match to TRBD1. The receptor comes from an adult with an advanced solid tumor such as melanoma, head and neck, liver or kidney cancer. The sequencing here drew on CD4+ or CD8+ T cells sorted from blood, taken in a trial of the OX40 agonist ivuxolimab. The CDR3 DNA reads as TGTGCCAGTAACAACCCCGGGACAGGGACCTACGAGCAGTACTTC. This gives the protein CASNNPGTGTYEQYF.